A single sample is the source of the 25 T cell receptor beta chains below, sequenced in a study of CD8 T cells in ankylosing spondylitis (TCRdb year 2017). Antigens for these TCRs are unknown. The library was made by 5' RACE. The run used an Illumina HiSeq 2500. Using fastp at Q25 and MiXCR, TCRdb reprocessed the public reads and kept productive beta chains. Each record represents a unique CDR3 protein, reported with the most common genes and DNA among its rows. The sample includes around 440,000 distinct CDR3 sequences, with more than 15% observed a single time. The top ten clones comprise approximately 1% of the sample. Summary of the overall study and its limitations: A TCR beta motif of fewer than 10 highly homologous amino acid variants appeared characteristic of blood from ankylosing spondylitis patients.

Sequenced input: blood, either unsorted or a sorted T cell fraction (not recorded which). The receptors here all came from a male donor with ankylosing spondylitis.

The J gene is TRBJ2-1, the V gene TRBV20-1; TRBD2 agrees at 9 bases. V trimming: 5 bases; J trimming: 6 bases; junction bases outside the gene matches: 5. Germline V CDR1 and CDR2: DFQATT, SNEGSKA (reference sequence). There are 13 residues in the CDR3. The CDR3 loop reads CSAWTSESNEQFF. DNA for the CDR3: TGCAGTGCTTGGACTAGCGAGAGCAATGAGCAGTTCTTC.

This clonotype was seen a few times. The DNA of the CDR3 is TGCAGTGCTAGGGGACAGAATCAGCCCCAGCATTTT. Residues: CSARGQNQPQHF. The chain employs TRBV20-1 and TRBJ1-5, with 7 bases fitting TRBD1. CDR3 length equals 12 residues. CDR1 and CDR2 from the germline V gene are DFQATT and SNEGSKA (reference sequence). V lost 3 bases, J lost 4 bases, and 0 bases stayed unmatched.

The V gene is TRBV2, the J gene TRBJ2-2; tentatively, D is TRBD2 (6 bases). Trimming cost V 6 bases and J 6 bases, with 17 bases left between them. Germline values: CDR1 SNHLY, CDR2 FYNNEI. This CDR3 spans 15 amino acids. The CDR3 is CASSASGVAAGELFF. CDR3 DNA sequence: TGTGCCAGCAGCGCCTCGGGGGTAGCTGCCGGGGAGCTGTTTTTT.

This clonotype has just a few counts. The chain couples TRBV13 to TRBJ2-5; 13 positions match TRBD2. Trimming took 3 bases from V and 3 from J; bases not matched to a gene: 10. Germline V CDR1 and CDR2: PRHDT, FYEKMQ (reference sequence). This CDR3 comprises 18 residues. CDR3 sequence reads: CASSFGTSGVAKKETQYF. The CDR3 DNA is TGTGCCAGCAGCTTTGGGACTAGCGGGGTCGCTAAGAAAGAGACCCAGTACTTC.

This clonotype was observed many times. The chain links TRBV11-1 to TRBJ1-1, with 7 bases lining up with TRBD1. Losses at the gene ends were 4 bases for V and 3 bases for J; bases not matched to a gene: 5. Germline loops: CDR1 SGHAT, CDR2 FQDESV (reference sequence). The CDR3 loop spans 14 amino acids. CDR3 sequence: CASSSTGVDTEAFF. CDR3 coding DNA: TGTGCCAGCAGCTCCACAGGGGTTGACACTGAAGCTTTCTTT.

This clonotype was seen once. The chain links TRBV7-8 to TRBJ2-7; D is perhaps TRBD1 (6 bases). The CDR3 is made up of 12 amino acids. The germline gives CDR1 SGHVS, CDR2 FQNEAQ. Trimming took off 3 bases at V and 6 bases at J, with 9 bases between the two ends. The DNA for the CDR3 is TGTGCCAGCAGCTTCACAGGGTCCGAGCAGTACTTC. Translated, it gives CASSFTGSEQYF. Supplemented by reference TRBV7-8 and TRBJ2-7, the full variable domain reads GAGVSQSPRYKVAKRGQDVALRCDPISGHVSLFWYQQALGQGPEFLTYFQNEAQLDKSGLPSDRFFAERPEGSVSTLKIQRTQQEDSAVYLCASSFTGSEQYFGPGTRLTVT.

The chain uses TRBV20-1 and TRBJ2-1, with 9 bases that match TRBD2. V lost 4 bases, J lost 10 bases, and 8 bases stayed unmatched. Germline V gene data show CDR1 as DFQATT and CDR2 as SNEGSKA (reference sequence). This CDR3 spans 13 amino acids. The DNA of the CDR3 is TGCAGTGCTACGGGCGGGAGGGGTTACGAGCAGTTCTTC. Amino acid sequence: CSATGGRGYEQFF.

The rearrangement uses TRBV5-1 and TRBJ2-5; weak D call: TRBD1 (6 bases). The CDR3 has 13 residues. V lost 0 bases to trimming and J lost 5 bases, with 8 bases between them. Germline V gene lookup returns CDR1 SGHRS and CDR2 YFSETQ. CDR3 residues: CASSLDRVETQYF. The CDR3 nucleotides read TGCGCCAGCAGCTTGGACAGGGTTGAGACCCAGTACTTC.

This clonotype was observed a handful of times. The chain couples TRBV5-1 to TRBJ1-4, with a tentative D call TRBD1 (5 bases). Trimming pared 3 bases from V and 2 bases from J, leaving 14 bases between. The CDR3 sequence is 16 residues long. In germline, CDR1 is SGHRS, CDR2 YFSETQ. DNA for the CDR3: TGCGCCAGCAGCTCGGACACGAAGCGGACTAATGAAAAACTGTTTTTT. Encoded protein: CASSSDTKRTNEKLFF. Looking up the rest from reference TRBV5-1 and TRBJ1-4 gives the full variable domain: KAGVTQTPRYLIKTRGQQVTLSCSPISGHRSVSWYQQTPGQGLQFLFEYFSETQRNKGNFPGRFSGRQFSNSRSEMNVSTLELGDSALYLCASSSDTKRTNEKLFFGSGTQLSVL.

CDR3 in amino acids: CSVGGSDTEAFF. In DNA form, the CDR3 reads TGCAGTGTCGGCGGATCGGACACTGAAGCTTTCTTT. The chain is built from TRBV20-1 and TRBJ1-1; no clear D. With 7 bases removed from V and 3 bases from J, the gap between germline ends came to 12 bases. The V gene's germline CDR1 is DFQATT and CDR2 SNEGSKA (reference sequence). This CDR3 is built from 12 residues.

Ten or more counts support this clonotype. The CDR3 reads CASSSPPPRDTQSYNEQFF. For the CDR3, the DNA is TGCGCCAGCAGTTCGCCCCCGCCCCGCGATACCCAGTCCTACAATGAGCAGTTCTTC. V and J are TRBV5-1 and TRBJ2-1; no clear D. CDR1 and CDR2 from the germline V gene are SGHRS and YFSETQ. This CDR3 has 19 amino acids. Trimming shortened V by 5 bases and J by 1 base, and 25 bases separated the two germline ends. Complete variable domain (other parts from reference TRBV5-1 and TRBJ2-1): KAGVTQTPRYLIKTRGQQVTLSCSPISGHRSVSWYQQTPGQGLQFLFEYFSETQRNKGNFPGRFSGRQFSNSRSEMNVSTLELGDSALYLCASSSPPPRDTQSYNEQFFGPGTRLTVL.

The chain has TRBV25-1 and TRBJ2-7; perhaps TRBD2 as D (7 bases). V was trimmed by 3 bases and J by 4 bases, leaving 16 bases between them. Germline CDR1 reads MGHDK; CDR2 reads SYGVNS. The CDR3 loop spans 15 amino acids. In DNA form, the CDR3 reads TGTGCCAGCAGTGACGTTGGGGGGGCAAGGTACGAGCAGTACTTC. Protein sequence: CASSDVGGARYEQYF.

The J gene is TRBJ1-2, the V gene TRBV20-1; D uncertain. Trimming left V 4 bases short and J 3 bases short, with 12 bases between. The V gene's germline CDR1 is DFQATT and CDR2 SNEGSKA (reference sequence). This CDR3 is built from 13 residues. The CDR3 loop is CSATNSGYYGYTF. CDR3 DNA sequence: TGCAGTGCTACAAATTCAGGATACTATGGCTACACCTTC.

This clonotype was picked up a small number of times. The J gene is TRBJ2-2, the V gene TRBV9; D is ambiguous. CDR1 SGDLS and CDR2 YYNGEE come from the germline V gene. There are 13 residues in the CDR3. V was trimmed by 0 bases and J by 5 bases, leaving 5 bases between them. The DNA for the CDR3 is TGTGCCAGCAGCGTAGTGTTAACCGGGGAGCTGTTTTTT. Translating gives CASSVVLTGELFF.

The gene calls are TRBV29-1 and TRBJ2-2; D assignment may be TRBD1 or TRBD2 (7 bases each). V was shortened by 7 bases and J by 4 bases, with 16 bases between the two germline ends. Looked up from germline, CDR1 is SQVTM and CDR2 is ANQGSEA. The CDR3 extends over 14 amino acids. In DNA, the CDR3 is TGCAGCGCGAGGGGGCGGGGGCGCACCGGGGAGCTGTTTTTT. Translation: CSARGRGRTGELFF.

This clonotype has a count of ten or more. The chain's CDR3 is CASSLAGRSEQFF. The CDR3 DNA reads as TGCGCCAGCAGCCTAGCGGGGAGGAGTGAGCAGTTCTTC. The genes are TRBV5-1 and TRBJ2-1; 9 bases fit TRBD2. This CDR3 has 13 residues. V trimming: 4 bases; J trimming: 9 bases; junction bases outside the gene matches: 5. Germline-derived CDR1 and CDR2 are SGHRS and YFSETQ. The full variable domain, its missing parts supplied by reference TRBV5-1 and TRBJ2-1, is KAGVTQTPRYLIKTRGQQVTLSCSPISGHRSVSWYQQTPGQGLQFLFEYFSETQRNKGNFPGRFSGRQFSNSRSEMNVSTLELGDSALYLCASSLAGRSEQFFGPGTRLTVL.

A remark on this clonotype: Germline and junction disagree at one end, which may indicate a read error. V gene TRBV12-3 or TRBV12-4 combines with J gene TRBJ2-7; 8 bases match TRBD2. The CDR3 has 18 residues. CDR3 loop: CASCLASSGGKRGYEQYF. In DNA, the CDR3 is TGTGCCAGCTGTTTAGCTTCCAGCGGGGGAAAGAGGGGCTACGAGCAGTACTTC.

This clonotype has a handful of counts. V is TRBV15 and J is TRBJ1-1; maybe TRBD1 (6 bases). From germline, CDR1 is LNHNV and CDR2 YYDKDF (reference sequence). V dropped 5 bases and J dropped 5 bases, with 18 bases sitting between them. The CDR3 length is 15 residues. Here the CDR3 reads CATSPQQGVGTEAFF. CDR3 bases: TGTGCCACCAGCCCCCAACAGGGTGTAGGGACTGAAGCTTTCTTT.

The chain links TRBV3-1 to TRBJ2-3; D unresolved. CDR3 length: 13 residues. V shed 4 bases and J shed 5 bases, with 10 bases lying between them. Germline CDR1 LGHDT, CDR2 YNNKEL (reference sequence). The CDR3: CASSLKPLDTQYF. The CDR3 coding sequence is TGTGCCAGCAGCCTAAAGCCATTAGATACGCAGTATTTT.

V gene TRBV28 combines with J gene TRBJ1-2; TRBD1 might be the D (5 bases). Germline loops: CDR1 MDHEN, CDR2 SYDVKM. V shed 4 bases and J shed 8 bases, with 14 bases lying between them. This CDR3 comprises 13 residues. The CDR3 DNA sequence: TGTGCCAGCAGTTCAGGGCTGGCGGGGGGCTACACCTTC. Its translation is CASSSGLAGGYTF.

This clonotype was counted a few times. The chain links TRBV24-1 to TRBJ2-7; TRBD1 matches 11 bases. Germline CDR1 is KGHDR and CDR2 is SFDVKD. After removal of 3 bases from V and 3 bases from J, the junction contained 3 bases not matched to a gene. CDR3 size: 15 residues. The CDR3 region is CATSDRTGGFYEQYF. As DNA, the CDR3 is TGTGCCACCAGTGATCGGACAGGGGGCTTCTACGAGCAGTACTTC.

The V and J genes are TRBV28 and TRBJ2-3; 11 bases match TRBD2. With 5 bases clipped from V and 8 bases from J, the junction kept 9 bases outside the gene matches. Germline CDR1 is MDHEN and CDR2 is SYDVKM. This CDR3 region has 15 residues. CDR3: CASSLPWTSGFTQYF. The CDR3 coding sequence is TGTGCCAGCAGTCTCCCATGGACTAGCGGGTTTACGCAGTATTTT.

This clonotype showed up just a few times. The V gene is TRBV2, the J gene TRBJ2-7, with 9 bases lining up with TRBD1. Per germline, CDR1 SNHLY and CDR2 FYNNEI. The CDR3 totals 13 residues. J was trimmed by 2 bases and V by 6 bases; bases with no gene match: 2. This chain's CDR3 is CASRTGGAYEQYF. CDR3 coding DNA: TGTGCCAGCAGAACAGGGGGCGCCTACGAGCAGTACTTC.

The chain links TRBV29-1 to TRBJ1-1; no firm D call. Trimming removed 5 bases from V and 0 bases from J, with 10 bases in between. The CDR3 has 13 amino acids. CDR1 and CDR2 from the germline V gene are SQVTM and ANQGSEA. The CDR3 region is CSVIADMNTEAFF. DNA of the CDR3: TGCAGCGTTATCGCAGATATGAACACTGAAGCTTTCTTT.

The gene calls are TRBV29-1 and TRBJ2-5; D gene uncertain. The CDR3 consists of 13 residues. The V end lost 2 bases, the J end lost 1 base, and 8 bases lay between the germline ends. In germline, CDR1 is SQVTM, CDR2 ANQGSEA. The CDR3 reads CSVENQIQETQYF. CDR3 nucleotides: TGCAGCGTTGAAAACCAAATCCAAGAGACCCAGTACTTC.